This is a list of T cell receptor beta chains from one sample in a study of neurological immune-mediated disorders. Via MiXCR, TCRdb re-called the 5' RACE reads, giving one row per CDR3 protein. The repertoire holds under 65,000 distinct CDR3 sequences, with 24% as singletons. Sequenced material: PBMCs. These receptors all come from a man between 60 and 75 years old with HTLV-1-associated myelopathy (HAM/TSP). Both conserved end residues are part of each CDR3. The D gene is left open where the match is weak. Clone size is stated in some rows and not others, as once, few, many or a class when expanded.

d_call j_call v_call clone_size cdr3_nt cdr3_aa
NA TRBJ1-2 TRBV12-3/TRBV12-4 many TGTGCCAGCAGCGCAGGTGGGGGGCGGGCTAACTATGGCTACACCTTC CASSAGGGRANYGYTF
NA TRBJ1-1 TRBV12-3/TRBV12-4 many TGTGCCAGCAGGATGACAGGACTGAACACTGAAGCTTTCTTT CASRMTGLNTEAFF
NA TRBJ1-1 TRBV5-6 many TGTGCCAGCAGCTTGGGAGGGGCGCTAGGGAACACTGAAGCTTTCTTT CASSLGGALGNTEAFF
NA TRBJ2-3 TRBV28 NA TGTGCCAGCAGTTTTGGGTCCACAGATACGCAGTATTTT CASSFGSTDTQYF
NA TRBJ2-3 TRBV15 NA TGTGCCACCAGCAGAGAAGGCTGGAGAATTGGATATACGCAGTATTTT CATSREGWRIGYTQYF
NA TRBJ2-3 TRBV7-8 many TGTGCCAGCAGCTTGGAAAGGCTGGATACGCAGTATTTT CASSLERLDTQYF
NA TRBJ2-7 TRBV15 many TGTGCCACCAGCAGAGATCAGATGGGGGAGCAGTACTTC CATSRDQMGEQYF
NA TRBJ2-5 TRBV5-6 many TGTGCCAGCAGCTACGGCCGACAAGAGACCCAGTACTTC CASSYGRQETQYF
NA TRBJ2-3 TRBV2 many TGTGCCAGCAGCCCATCTCTAGACACAGATACGCAGTATTTT CASSPSLDTDTQYF
NA TRBJ2-2 TRBV28 many TGTGCCATCGGACAGAAGGCGAACACCGGGGAGCTGTTTTTT CAIGQKANTGELFF
NA TRBJ2-6 TRBV6-5 many TGTGCCAGCAGTGAGGGGCCGACAGCTGGGGCCAACGTCCTGACTTTC CASSEGPTAGANVLTF
NA TRBJ1-6 TRBV20-1 many TGCAGTGCACAGGGAGTCGGGAGTTGGTCACCCCTCCACTTT CSAQGVGSWSPLHF
TRBD2 TRBJ2-2 TRBV12-3/TRBV12-4 NA TGTGCCAGCAGTTGGGCTAGCGGGAGTGACACCGGGGAGCTGTTTTTT CASSWASGSDTGELFF
NA TRBJ2-2 TRBV6-5 NA TGTGCCAGCAATGGCGTTTTCGGGGAGCTGTTTTTT CASNGVFGELFF
TRBD2 TRBJ2-4 TRBV12-3/TRBV12-4 NA TGTGCCAGCAGTTTAGAGTTCTCGGGAGGAGGGAACATTCAGTACTTC CASSLEFSGGGNIQYF
NA TRBJ2-3 TRBV12-3/TRBV12-4 many TGTGCCAGCAGTTTTGGTGGTGGGGCAGATACGCAGTATTTT CASSFGGGADTQYF
NA TRBJ2-5 TRBV5-1 many TGCGCCAGCAGCTCCCAAGAGACCCAGTACTTC CASSSQETQYF
NA TRBJ2-2 TRBV5-1 many TGCGCCAGCAGTTCAGGGAACACGAACACCGGGGAGCTGTTTTTT CASSSGNTNTGELFF
NA TRBJ2-7 TRBV5-1 many TGCGCCAGCAGCCTGGGGAGTTCGGGGACTCACTACGAGCAGTACTTC CASSLGSSGTHYEQYF
NA TRBJ2-7 TRBV12-3/TRBV12-4 many TGTGCCAGCAGACGGGGTGGGCTACGTGGCGAGCAGTACTTC CASRRGGLRGEQYF
NA TRBJ2-7 TRBV11-3 NA TGTGCCAGCAGCTCTTTTTCGGGTTACGAGCAGTACTTC CASSSFSGYEQYF
NA TRBJ2-7 TRBV20-1 few TGCAGTGCTAGGGGCCGTGGGTCGGGGATCTCCTACGAGCAGTACTTC CSARGRGSGISYEQYF
TRBD1 TRBJ2-2 TRBV5-1 many TGCGCCAGCAGCTTGGTAGGGGGCGCGAACACCGGGGAGCTGTTTTTT CASSLVGGANTGELFF
NA TRBJ2-7 TRBV10-2 NA TGCGCCAGCAGGGGAGGGGGGTCCCCCTACGAGCAGTACTTC CASRGGGSPYEQYF
NA TRBJ1-4 TRBV28 NA TGTGCCAGCAGTAGGGGGGGGATTTATGAAAAACTGTTTTTT CASSRGGIYEKLFF
NA TRBJ2-5 TRBV12-3/TRBV12-4 many TGTGCCAGCAGTTTAGCGGGTGGGACCCAGTACTTC CASSLAGGTQYF
NA TRBJ1-2 TRBV20-1 many TGCAGTCCAAGAGGAGGGTATTCTAACTATGGCTACACCTTC CSPRGGYSNYGYTF
TRBD1 TRBJ2-5 TRBV5-1 few TGCGCCAGCAGCTTGACAGGGGGGACAGAGACCCAGTACTTC CASSLTGGTETQYF
TRBD2 TRBJ2-7 TRBV4-1 many TGCGCCAGCAGCCAAGACGGCGGGAGACGCAACGAGCAGTACTTC CASSQDGGRRNEQYF
NA TRBJ1-6 TRBV2 NA TGTGCCAGCAGTTTCCGGGACGTGTCTCTTGGTTCACCCCTCCACTTT CASSFRDVSLGSPLHF
NA TRBJ2-5 TRBV7-8 NA TGTGCCAGCAGCTTAGGCCAGACGGTCCAAGAGACCCAGTACTTC CASSLGQTVQETQYF
NA TRBJ2-1 TRBV27 many TGTGCCAGCAGTTTATCAGTTGGGTGGAATGAGCAGTTCTTC CASSLSVGWNEQFF
TRBD2 TRBJ2-1 TRBV7-2 NA TGTGCCAGCAGCCCCGAAGCGGGGAAGGCTGTTGAGCAGTTCTTC CASSPEAGKAVEQFF
TRBD1 TRBJ2-7 TRBV20-1 NA TGCAGTGCCAGGGATAACAGGGGAAGGAACTACGAGCAGTACTTC CSARDNRGRNYEQYF
TRBD1 TRBJ1-1 TRBV12-3/TRBV12-4 NA TGTGCCAGCAGTTCTCCCCAGGGGGAGGCTTTCTTT CASSSPQGEAFF
NA TRBJ2-2 TRBV5-1 many TGCGCCAGCAGCTTGGAGGCGGGTTTAAACACCGGGGAGCTGTTTTTT CASSLEAGLNTGELFF
TRBD1 TRBJ1-1 TRBV6-6 many TGTGCCAGCAGTTACTCGGGGACAGGGGGCGCGAGGACTGAAGCTTTCTTT CASSYSGTGGARTEAFF
NA TRBJ1-4 TRBV20-1 NA TGCAGTGCTAGACAGGGGATTGAAAAACTGTTTTTT CSARQGIEKLFF
NA TRBJ2-7 TRBV5-1 many TGCGCCAGCAGCTTGTTGGGCCGAGGTAGGAGAGCCTACGAGCAGTACTTC CASSLLGRGRRAYEQYF
NA TRBJ2-7 TRBV6-6 few TGTGCCAGCAGTTACGCGGGCCTCTCCTACGAGCAGTACTTC CASSYAGLSYEQYF
NA TRBJ2-1 TRBV7-8 NA TGTGCCAGCAGCTTAGGTTCCCACAATGAGCAGTTCTTC CASSLGSHNEQFF